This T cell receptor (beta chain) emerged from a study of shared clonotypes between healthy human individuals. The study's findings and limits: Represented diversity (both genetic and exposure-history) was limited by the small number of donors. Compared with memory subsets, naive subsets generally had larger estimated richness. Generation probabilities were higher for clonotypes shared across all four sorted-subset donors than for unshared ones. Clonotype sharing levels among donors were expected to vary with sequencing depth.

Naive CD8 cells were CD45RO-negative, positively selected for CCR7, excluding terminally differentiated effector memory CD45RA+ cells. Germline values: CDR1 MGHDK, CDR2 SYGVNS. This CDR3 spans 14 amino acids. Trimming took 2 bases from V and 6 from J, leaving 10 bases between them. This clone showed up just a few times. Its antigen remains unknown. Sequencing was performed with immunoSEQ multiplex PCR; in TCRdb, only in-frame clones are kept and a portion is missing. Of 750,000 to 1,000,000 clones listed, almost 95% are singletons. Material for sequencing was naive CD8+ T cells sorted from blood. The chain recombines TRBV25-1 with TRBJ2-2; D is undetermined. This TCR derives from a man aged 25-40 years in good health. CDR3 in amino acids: CASSEQYRAGELFF. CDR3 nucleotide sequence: TGTGCCAGCAGTGAACAGTATCGGGCCGGGGAGCTGTTTTTT.